Sequencing of this T cell receptor (beta chain) was carried out in a study of shared clonotypes between healthy human individuals. The table came from immunoSEQ multiplex PCR; TCRdb's copy has only in-frame clones and leaves some out. The data hold approximately 980,000 clones, with 70% to 85% observed a single time. This CDR3 comprises 16 residues. V shed 3 bases and J 0 bases; nucleotides not matched to a gene: 6. Germline V gene sequence: CDR1 LNHDA, CDR2 SQIVND (reference sequence). Specimen: memory CD4+ T cells sorted from blood. Stated subset: CD45RA-negative fraction. The TCR sequence derives from a man aged 18 to 29 in good health. The chain joins TRBV19 to TRBJ1-2; 8 nucleotides line up with TRBD1. CDR3 nucleotides: TGTGCCAGTAGTATTCACCGACAGGGGCCTAACTATGGCTACACCTTC. Protein product: CASSIHRQGPNYGYTF.